Sequencing of this T cell receptor beta chain was carried out in a study of blood T cell repertoires in COVID-19. V trimming: 3 bases; J trimming: 5 bases; junction bases outside the gene matches: 4. The CDR3 is made up of 13 amino acids. The germline V gene has CDR1 SGHRS and CDR2 YFSETQ. Method: immunoSEQ multiplex PCR; TCRdb's copy keeps in-frame clones and lacks some. The table has 150,000 to 200,000 clones, 70% to 90% seen once; the top ten hold about 22%. The clonotype was recovered from a man aged 60-69 years with active or convalescent COVID-19. The sample consisted of peripheral blood. The V call is TRBV5-1, the J call TRBJ1-1, with 7 bases matching TRBD1. The CDR3 reads CASSSQTGTEAFF. The DNA for the CDR3 is TGCGCCAGCAGCTCACAGACAGGGACTGAAGCTTTCTTT.